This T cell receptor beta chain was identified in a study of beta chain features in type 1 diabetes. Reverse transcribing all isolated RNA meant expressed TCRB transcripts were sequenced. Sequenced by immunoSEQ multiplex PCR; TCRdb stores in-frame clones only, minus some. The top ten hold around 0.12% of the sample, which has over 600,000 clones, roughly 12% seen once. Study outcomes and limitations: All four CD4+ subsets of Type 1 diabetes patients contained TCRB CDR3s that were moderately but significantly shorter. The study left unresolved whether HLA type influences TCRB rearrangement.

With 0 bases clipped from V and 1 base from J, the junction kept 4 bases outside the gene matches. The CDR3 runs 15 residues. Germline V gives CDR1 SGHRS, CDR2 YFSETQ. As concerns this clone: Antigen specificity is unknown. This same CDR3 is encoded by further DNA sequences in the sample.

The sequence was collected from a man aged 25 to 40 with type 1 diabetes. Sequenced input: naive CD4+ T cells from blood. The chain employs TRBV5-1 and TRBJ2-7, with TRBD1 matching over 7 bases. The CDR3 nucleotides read TGCGCCAGCAGCTTGGTGGCAGGGGGTTCCTACGAGCAGTACTTC. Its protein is CASSLVAGGSYEQYF.